This T cell receptor beta chain was sequenced in a study of beta chain features in type 1 diabetes. Study-wide background: Age, gender and cell yields were similar between patients and healthy donors. There were 107,917,701 sorted cells examined across all samples. Notes on the study in general: Lower insertion and higher deletion counts appeared at VDJ junctions in type 1 diabetes patients. Shorter templates might be favored by PCR, and equally so in patients and in controls.

This clone has more than one count but fewer than ten. The antigen is undetermined. Other DNA sequences in the sample encode the same CDR3. The length of the CDR3 is 12 residues. Germline trimming cut 6 bases from V and 2 bases from J; bases unmatched to any gene: 3. Germline V gene data show CDR1 as SQVTM and CDR2 as ANQGSEA. Investigators reverse transcribed all isolated RNA, so they sequenced expressed TCRB transcripts. Libraries were prepared by immunoSEQ multiplex PCR; TCRdb keeps only in-frame clonotypes and omits some of them. Seen here are approximately 470,000 clones, roughly 31% observed once, and the top ten hold 0.05% to 0.065%.

The sample consisted of naive CD4+ T cells from blood. The sequence was obtained from a young man in good health. The chain employs TRBV29-1 and TRBJ1-1, with TRBD1 identical over 7 bases. The DNA of the CDR3 is TGCAGCGTCCGACAGGGAAACACTGAAGCTTTCTTT. This codes for CSVRQGNTEAFF.